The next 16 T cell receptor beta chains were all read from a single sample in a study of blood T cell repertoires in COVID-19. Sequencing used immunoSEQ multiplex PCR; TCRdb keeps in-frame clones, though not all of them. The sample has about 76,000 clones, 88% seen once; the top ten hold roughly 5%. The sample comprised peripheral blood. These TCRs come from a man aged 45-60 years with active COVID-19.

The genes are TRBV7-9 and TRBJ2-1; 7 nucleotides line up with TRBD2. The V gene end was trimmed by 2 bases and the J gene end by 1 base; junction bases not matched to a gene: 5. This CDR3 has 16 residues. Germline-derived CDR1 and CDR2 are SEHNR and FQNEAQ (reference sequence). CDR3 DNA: TGTGCCAGCAGCTTATCGGGGGGAGGTTCCTACAATGAGCAGTTCTTC. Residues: CASSLSGGGSYNEQFF.

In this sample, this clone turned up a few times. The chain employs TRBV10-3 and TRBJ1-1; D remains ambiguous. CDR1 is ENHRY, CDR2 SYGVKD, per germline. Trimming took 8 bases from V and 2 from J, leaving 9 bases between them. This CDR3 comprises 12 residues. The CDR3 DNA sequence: TGTGCCATCTCCAGGACTAACACTGAAGCTTTCTTT. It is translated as CAISRTNTEAFF.

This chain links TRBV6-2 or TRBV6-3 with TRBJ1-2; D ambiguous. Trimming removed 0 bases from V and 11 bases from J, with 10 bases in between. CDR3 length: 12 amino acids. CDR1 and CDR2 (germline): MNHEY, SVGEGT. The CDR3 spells CASSYSSFVYTF. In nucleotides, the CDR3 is TGTGCCAGCAGTTACTCGAGTTTCGTGTACACCTTC.

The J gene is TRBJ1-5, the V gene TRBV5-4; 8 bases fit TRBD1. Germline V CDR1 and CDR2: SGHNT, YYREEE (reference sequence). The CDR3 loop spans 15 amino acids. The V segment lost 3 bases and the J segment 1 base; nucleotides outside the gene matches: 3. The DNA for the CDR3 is TGTGCCAGCAGCTCCGGGACAGGCAGCAATCAGCCCCAGCATTTT. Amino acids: CASSSGTGSNQPQHF. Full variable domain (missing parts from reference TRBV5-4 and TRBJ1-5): ETGVTQSPTHLIKTRGQQVTLRCSSQSGHNTVSWYQQALGQGPQFIFQYYREEENGRGNFPPRFSGLQFPNYSSELNVNALELDDSALYLCASSSGTGSNQPQHFGDGTRLSIL.

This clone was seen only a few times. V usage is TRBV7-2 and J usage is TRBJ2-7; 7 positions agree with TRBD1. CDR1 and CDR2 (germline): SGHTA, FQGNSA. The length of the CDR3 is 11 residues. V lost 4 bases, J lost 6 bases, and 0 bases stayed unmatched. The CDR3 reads CASSWTGEQYF. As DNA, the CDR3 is TGTGCCAGCAGCTGGACAGGCGAGCAGTACTTC.

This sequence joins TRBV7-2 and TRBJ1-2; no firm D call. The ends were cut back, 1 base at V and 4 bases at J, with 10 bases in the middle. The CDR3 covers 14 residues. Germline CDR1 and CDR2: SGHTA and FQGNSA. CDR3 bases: TGTGCCAGCAGCTTAGGCCCAGAATTCTATGGCTACACCTTC. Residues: CASSLGPEFYGYTF.

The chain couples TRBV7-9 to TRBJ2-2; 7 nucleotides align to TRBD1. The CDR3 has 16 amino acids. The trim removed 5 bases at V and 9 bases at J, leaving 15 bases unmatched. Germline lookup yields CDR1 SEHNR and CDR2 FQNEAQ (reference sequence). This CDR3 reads CASSLTGSDFIRELFF. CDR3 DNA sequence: TGTGCCAGCAGCCTGACAGGGTCGGATTTCATCAGGGAGCTGTTTTTT.

This CDR3 is CASRPTPARLRGELFF. The CDR3 DNA follows: TGTGCCAGCCGACCTACTCCGGCGAGGTTAAGAGGGGAGCTGTTTTTT. The chain carries TRBV21-1 and TRBJ2-2; the D segment call TRBD2 is taken from the table without a DNA check. TRBV21-1 is a pseudogene segment. The CDR3 is made up of 16 amino acids.

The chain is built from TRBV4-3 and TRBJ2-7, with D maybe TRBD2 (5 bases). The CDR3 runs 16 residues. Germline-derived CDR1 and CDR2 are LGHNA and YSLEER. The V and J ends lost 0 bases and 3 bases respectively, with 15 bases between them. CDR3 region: CASSQDSSGYGYEQYF. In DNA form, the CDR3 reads TGCGCCAGCAGCCAAGATAGTTCGGGGTACGGCTACGAGCAGTACTTC.

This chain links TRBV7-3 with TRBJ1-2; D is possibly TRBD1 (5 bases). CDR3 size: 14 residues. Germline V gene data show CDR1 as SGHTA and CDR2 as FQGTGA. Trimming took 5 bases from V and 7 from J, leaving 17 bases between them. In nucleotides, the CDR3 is TGTGCCAGCAGCCAGGGCCCGGGGGTGGCTGGCTACACCTTC. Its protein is CASSQGPGVAGYTF.

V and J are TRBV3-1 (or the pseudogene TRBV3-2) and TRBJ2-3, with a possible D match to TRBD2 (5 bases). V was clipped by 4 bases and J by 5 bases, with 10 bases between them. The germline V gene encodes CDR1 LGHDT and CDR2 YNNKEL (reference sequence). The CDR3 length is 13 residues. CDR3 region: CASSPTGLDTQYF. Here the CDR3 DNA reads TGTGCCAGCAGCCCCACGGGGTTAGATACGCAGTATTTT.

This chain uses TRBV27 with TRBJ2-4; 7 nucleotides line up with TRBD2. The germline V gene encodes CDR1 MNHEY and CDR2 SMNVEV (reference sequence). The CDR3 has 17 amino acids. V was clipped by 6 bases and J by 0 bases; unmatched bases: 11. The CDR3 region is CASSRSSGALAKNIQYF. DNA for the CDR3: TGTGCCAGCAGCCGGTCTAGCGGAGCCTTAGCCAAAAACATTCAGTACTTC.

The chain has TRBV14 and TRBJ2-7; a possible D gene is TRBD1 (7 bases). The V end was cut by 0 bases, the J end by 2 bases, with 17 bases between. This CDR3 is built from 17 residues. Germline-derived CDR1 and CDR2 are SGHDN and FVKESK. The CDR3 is CASSQDRRAGGTYEQYF. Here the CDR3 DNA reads TGTGCCAGCAGCCAAGATCGAAGGGCAGGGGGGACCTACGAGCAGTACTTC. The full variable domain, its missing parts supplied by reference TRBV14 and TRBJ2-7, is EAGVTQFPSHSVIEKGQTVTLRCDPISGHDNLYWYRRVMGKEIKFLLHFVKESKQDESGMPNNRFLAERTGGTYSTLKVQPAELEDSGVYFCASSQDRRAGGTYEQYFGPGTRLTVT.

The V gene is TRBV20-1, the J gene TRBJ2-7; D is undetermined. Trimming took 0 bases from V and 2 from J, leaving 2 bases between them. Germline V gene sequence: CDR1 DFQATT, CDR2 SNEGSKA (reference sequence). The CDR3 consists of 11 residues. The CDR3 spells CSARDTYEQYF. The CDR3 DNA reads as TGCAGTGCTAGAGACACCTACGAGCAGTACTTC.

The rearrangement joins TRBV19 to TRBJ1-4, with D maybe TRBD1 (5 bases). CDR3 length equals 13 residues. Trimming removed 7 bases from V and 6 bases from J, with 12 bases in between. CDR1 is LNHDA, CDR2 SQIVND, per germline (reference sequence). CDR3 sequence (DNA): TGTGCCAGTATGTGGGGCGGAGATGAAAAACTGTTTTTT. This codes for CASMWGGDEKLFF.

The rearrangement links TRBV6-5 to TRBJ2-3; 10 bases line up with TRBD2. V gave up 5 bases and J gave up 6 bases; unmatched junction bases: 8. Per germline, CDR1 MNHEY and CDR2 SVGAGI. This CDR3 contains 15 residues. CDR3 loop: CASSPAGGSRDTQYF. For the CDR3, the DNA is TGTGCCAGCAGTCCAGCGGGGGGGTCTCGGGATACGCAGTATTTT.